The rows below give T cell receptor beta chains drawn from one sample of a study of control samples from healthy donors and cancer patients. TCRdb keeps only in-frame clones here, not all; method: immunoSEQ multiplex PCR. The data show 20,000 to 30,000 clones, with 82% seen just once and approximately 22% held by the top ten. Material for sequencing was PBMCs. The receptors shown here come from a man aged 60-69 years with colorectal cancer. Each CDR3 is given with its conserved first and last residue. A D gene is named only where the DNA matches it firmly. Rows give clone size only sometimes, using once, few, many, or a class for an expanded clone.

TRBV7-8	TRBJ2-2	TRBD1	NA	CASSRDRQNTGELFF	TGTGCCAGCAGCCGGGACAGGCAGAACACCGGGGAGCTGTTTTTT
TRBV6-2/TRBV6-3	TRBJ1-2	TRBD1	NA	CASSLRDRGHLYGYTF	TGTGCCAGCAGTTTGCGGGACAGGGGGCACCTCTATGGCTACACCTTC
TRBV7-9	TRBJ1-1	NA	NA	CASSLGYTEAFF	TGTGCCAGCAGCTTGGGATACACTGAAGCTTTCTTT
TRBV2	TRBJ2-2	NA	once	CASSEELMNTGELFF	TGTGCCAGCAGTGAAGAGCTGATGAACACCGGGGAGCTGTTTTTT
TRBV6-5	TRBJ2-2	NA	NA	CASLGPNTGELFF	TGTGCCAGCCTTGGCCCGAACACCGGGGAGCTGTTTTTT
TRBV6-1	TRBJ1-4	NA	NA	CASSEVAGRNEKLFF	TGTGCCAGCAGTGAAGTCGCAGGGAGGAACGAAAAACTGTTTTTT
TRBV7-2	TRBJ2-5	TRBD2	NA	CASSLDGTSGGDRYF	TGTGCCAGCAGCTTAGACGGGACTAGCGGGGGCGATCGGTACTTC
TRBV30	TRBJ1-4	TRBD1	NA	CAWGTGTGMRKLFF	TGTGCCTGGGGGACCGGGACAGGGATGAGAAAACTGTTTTTT
TRBV4-1	TRBJ2-5	TRBD1	NA	CASSDRGYEETQYF	TGCGCCAGTTCGGACAGGGGATACGAAGAGACCCAGTACTTC
TRBV5-6	TRBJ2-5	TRBD2	NA	CASSLRTSGQETQYF	TGTGCCAGCAGCTTGCGGACTAGCGGACAAGAGACCCAGTACTTC
TRBV30	TRBJ1-1	NA	few	CAWIWPGRYEAFF	TGTGCCTGGATCTGGCCTGGACGGTATGAAGCTTTCTTT
TRBV10-3	TRBJ1-2	NA	NA	CAIAQERVSDYGYTF	TGTGCCATCGCACAGGAAAGGGTCTCGGACTATGGCTACACCTTC
TRBV3-1/TRBV3-2	TRBJ1-2	NA	NA	CASSQRQLLYGYTF	TGTGCCAGCAGCCAAAGACAACTCCTCTATGGCTACACCTTC
TRBV19	TRBJ1-2	NA	NA	CASSISVASDNYGYTF	TGTGCCAGTAGTATCTCTGTCGCCAGTGACAACTATGGCTACACCTTC
TRBV10-3	TRBJ1-2	NA	NA	CAISEPPNYGYTF	TGTGCCATCAGTGAACCCCCTAACTATGGCTACACCTTC
TRBV10-3	TRBJ1-1	TRBD1	NA	CAIRTGEGLNTEAFF	TGTGCCATCCGGACAGGGGAAGGCTTGAACACTGAAGCTTTCTTT
TRBV27	TRBJ1-1	TRBD1	NA	CASSLSGTGGSEAFF	TGTGCCAGCAGTTTATCCGGGACAGGGGGCTCTGAAGCTTTCTTT
TRBV7-2	TRBJ2-4	TRBD1	NA	CASSLDRGKNIQYF	TGTGCCAGCAGCTTAGACAGGGGCAAAAACATTCAGTACTTC